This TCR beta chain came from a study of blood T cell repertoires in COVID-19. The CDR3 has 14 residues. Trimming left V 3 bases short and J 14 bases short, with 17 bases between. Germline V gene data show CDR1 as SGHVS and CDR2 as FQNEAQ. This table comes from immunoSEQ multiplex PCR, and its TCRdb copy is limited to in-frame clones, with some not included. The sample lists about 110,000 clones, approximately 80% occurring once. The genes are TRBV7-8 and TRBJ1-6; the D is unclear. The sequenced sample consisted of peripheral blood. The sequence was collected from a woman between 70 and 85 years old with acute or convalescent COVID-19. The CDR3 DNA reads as TGTGCCAGCAGCTTGGGCCCTACTGCGAACGCCCTCCACTTT. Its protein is CASSLGPTANALHF.